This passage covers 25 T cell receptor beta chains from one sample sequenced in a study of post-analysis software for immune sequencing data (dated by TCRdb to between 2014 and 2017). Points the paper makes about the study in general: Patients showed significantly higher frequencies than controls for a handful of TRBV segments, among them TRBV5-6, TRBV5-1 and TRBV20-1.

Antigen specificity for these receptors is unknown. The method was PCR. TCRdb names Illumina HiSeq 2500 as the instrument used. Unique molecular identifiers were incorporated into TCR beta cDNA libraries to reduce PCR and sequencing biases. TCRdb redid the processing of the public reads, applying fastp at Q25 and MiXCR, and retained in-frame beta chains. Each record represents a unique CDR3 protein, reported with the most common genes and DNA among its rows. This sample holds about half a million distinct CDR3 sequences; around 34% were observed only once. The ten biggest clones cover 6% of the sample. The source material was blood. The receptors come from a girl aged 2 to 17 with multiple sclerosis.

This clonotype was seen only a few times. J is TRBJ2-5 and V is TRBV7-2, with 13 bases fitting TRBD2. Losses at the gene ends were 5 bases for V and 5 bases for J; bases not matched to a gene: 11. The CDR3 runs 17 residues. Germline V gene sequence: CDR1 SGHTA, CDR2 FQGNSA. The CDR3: CASSPQTGTSGAETQYF. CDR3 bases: TGTGCCAGCAGCCCACAAACCGGGACTAGCGGGGCGGAGACCCAGTACTTC.

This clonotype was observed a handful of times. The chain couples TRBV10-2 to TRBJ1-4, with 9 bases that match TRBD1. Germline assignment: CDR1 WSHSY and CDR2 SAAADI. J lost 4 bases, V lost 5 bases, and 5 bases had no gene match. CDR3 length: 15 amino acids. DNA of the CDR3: TGCGCCAGCAGTTTGGACAGGGGCGTTAATGAAAAACTGTTTTTT. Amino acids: CASSLDRGVNEKLFF.

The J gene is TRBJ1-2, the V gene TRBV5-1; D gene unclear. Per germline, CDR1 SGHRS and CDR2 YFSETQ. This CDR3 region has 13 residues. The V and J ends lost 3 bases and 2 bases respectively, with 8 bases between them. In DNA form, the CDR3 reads TGCGCCAGCAGCTCGCGGATGAACTATGGCTACACCTTC. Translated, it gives CASSSRMNYGYTF.

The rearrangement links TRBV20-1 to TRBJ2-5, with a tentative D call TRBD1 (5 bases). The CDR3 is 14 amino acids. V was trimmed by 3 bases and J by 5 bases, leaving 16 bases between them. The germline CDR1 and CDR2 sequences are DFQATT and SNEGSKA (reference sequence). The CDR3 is CSARGPPIWETQYF. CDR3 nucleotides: TGCAGTGCTAGGGGGCCACCAATATGGGAGACCCAGTACTTC.

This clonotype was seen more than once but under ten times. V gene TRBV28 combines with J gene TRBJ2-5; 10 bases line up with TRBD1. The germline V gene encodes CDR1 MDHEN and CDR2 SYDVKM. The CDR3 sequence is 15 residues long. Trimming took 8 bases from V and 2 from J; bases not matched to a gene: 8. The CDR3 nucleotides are TGTGCCAGCCAGGGGACAGGGGTCTATCAAGAGACCCAGTACTTC. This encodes CASQGTGVYQETQYF.

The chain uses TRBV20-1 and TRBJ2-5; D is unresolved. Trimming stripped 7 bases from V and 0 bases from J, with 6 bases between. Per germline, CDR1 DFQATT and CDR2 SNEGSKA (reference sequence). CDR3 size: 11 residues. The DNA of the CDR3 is TGCAGTGAAGGGTACCAAGAGACCCAGTACTTC. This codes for CSEGYQETQYF.

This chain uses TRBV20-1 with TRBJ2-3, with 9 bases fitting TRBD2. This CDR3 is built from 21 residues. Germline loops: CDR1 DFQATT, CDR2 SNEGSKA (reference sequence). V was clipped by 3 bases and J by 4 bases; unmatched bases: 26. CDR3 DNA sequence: TGCAGTGCTAGGGGGTCTCAGGGGGTAGCGGGGGCCTCAACATTGGCAGATACGCAGTATTTT. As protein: CSARGSQGVAGASTLADTQYF.

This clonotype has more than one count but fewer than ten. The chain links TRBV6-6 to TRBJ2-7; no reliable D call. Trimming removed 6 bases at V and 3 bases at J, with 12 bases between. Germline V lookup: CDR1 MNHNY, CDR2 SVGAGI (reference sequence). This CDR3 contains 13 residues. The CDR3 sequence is CASSPGVHYEQYF. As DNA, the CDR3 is TGTGCCAGCAGCCCGGGTGTTCACTACGAGCAGTACTTC.

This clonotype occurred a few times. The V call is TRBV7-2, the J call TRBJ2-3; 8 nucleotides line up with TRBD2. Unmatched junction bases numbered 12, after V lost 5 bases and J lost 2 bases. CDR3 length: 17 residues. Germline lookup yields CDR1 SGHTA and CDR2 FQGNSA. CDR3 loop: CASSPRAKRGFTDTQYF. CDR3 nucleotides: TGTGCCAGCAGCCCCCGGGCCAAGCGGGGGTTCACAGATACGCAGTATTTT.

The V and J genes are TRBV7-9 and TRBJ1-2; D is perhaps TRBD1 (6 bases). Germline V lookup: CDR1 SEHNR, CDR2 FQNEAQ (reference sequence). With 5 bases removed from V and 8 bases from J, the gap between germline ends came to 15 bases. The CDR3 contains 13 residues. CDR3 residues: CASSPEGVRGYTF. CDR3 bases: TGTGCCAGCAGCCCGGAGGGGGTGCGGGGCTACACCTTC.

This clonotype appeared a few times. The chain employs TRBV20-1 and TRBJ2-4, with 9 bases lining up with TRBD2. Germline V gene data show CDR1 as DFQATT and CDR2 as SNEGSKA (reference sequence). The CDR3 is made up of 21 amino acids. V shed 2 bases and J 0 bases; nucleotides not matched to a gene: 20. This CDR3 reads CSARSIRGGAYHFVAKNIQYF. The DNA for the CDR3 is TGCAGTGCTAGATCAATCCGCGGGGGGGCCTACCATTTTGTAGCCAAAAACATTCAGTACTTC.

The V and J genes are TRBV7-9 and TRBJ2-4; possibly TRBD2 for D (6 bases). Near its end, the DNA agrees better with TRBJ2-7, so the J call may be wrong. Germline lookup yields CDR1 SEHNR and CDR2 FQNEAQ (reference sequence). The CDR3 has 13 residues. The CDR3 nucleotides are TGTGCCAGCAGCTTACCCCCGGGGGACGAGCAGTACTTC. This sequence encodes CASSLPPGDEQYF.

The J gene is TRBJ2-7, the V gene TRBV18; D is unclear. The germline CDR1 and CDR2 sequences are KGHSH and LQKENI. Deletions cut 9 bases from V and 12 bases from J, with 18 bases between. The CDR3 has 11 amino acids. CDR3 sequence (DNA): TGTGCCAGTACGGTGGGTCAGGTGGTGTACTTC. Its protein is CASTVGQVVYF.

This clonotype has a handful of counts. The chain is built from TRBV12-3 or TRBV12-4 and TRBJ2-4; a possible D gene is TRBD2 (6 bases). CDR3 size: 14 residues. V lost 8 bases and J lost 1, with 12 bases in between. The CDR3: CASSRGNAKNIQYF. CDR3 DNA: TGTGCCAGCTCACGGGGGAATGCCAAAAACATTCAGTACTTC.

Written as DNA, the CDR3 is TGTGCCAGCTCACTAAAACAGGGGGTTGGCACTGAAGCTTTCTTT. Encoded protein: CASSLKQGVGTEAFF. This chain joins TRBV18 and TRBJ1-1; 8 bases map to TRBD1. The CDR3 runs to 15 residues. Germline V gene data show CDR1 as KGHSH and CDR2 as LQKENI. Germline trimming cut 4 bases from V and 4 bases from J; bases unmatched to any gene: 8.

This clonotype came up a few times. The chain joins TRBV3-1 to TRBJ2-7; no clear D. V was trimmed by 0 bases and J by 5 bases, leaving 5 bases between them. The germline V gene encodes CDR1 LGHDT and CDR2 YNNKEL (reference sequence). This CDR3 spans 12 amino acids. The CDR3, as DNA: TGTGCCAGCAGCCAAGATATCGACGAGCAGTACTTC. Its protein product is CASSQDIDEQYF.

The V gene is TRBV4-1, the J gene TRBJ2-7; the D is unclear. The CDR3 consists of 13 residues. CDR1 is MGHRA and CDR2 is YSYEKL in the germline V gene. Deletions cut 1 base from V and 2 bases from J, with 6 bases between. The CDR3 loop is CASSQAPPYEQYF. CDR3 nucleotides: TGCGCCAGCAGCCAAGCCCCTCCCTACGAGCAGTACTTC.

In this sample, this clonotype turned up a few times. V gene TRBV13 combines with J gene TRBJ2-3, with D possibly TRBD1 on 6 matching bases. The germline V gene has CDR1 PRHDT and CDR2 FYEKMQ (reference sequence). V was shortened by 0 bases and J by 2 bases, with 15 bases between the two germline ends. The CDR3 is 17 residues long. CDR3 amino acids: CASSLGAGDAFTDTQYF. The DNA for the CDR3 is TGTGCCAGCAGCTTAGGAGCAGGGGACGCATTCACAGATACGCAGTATTTT. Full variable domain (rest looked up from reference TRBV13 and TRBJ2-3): AAGVIQSPRHLIKEKRETATLKCYPIPRHDTVYWYQQGPGQDPQFLISFYEKMQSDKGSIPDRFSAQQFSDYHSELNMSSLELGDSALYFCASSLGAGDAFTDTQYFGPGTRLTVL.

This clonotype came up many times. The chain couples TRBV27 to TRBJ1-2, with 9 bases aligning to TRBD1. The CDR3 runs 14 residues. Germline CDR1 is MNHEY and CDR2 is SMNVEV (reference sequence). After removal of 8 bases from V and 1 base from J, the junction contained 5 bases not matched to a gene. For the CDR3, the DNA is TGTGCCAGCCGACCGACAGGGGGTAACTATGGCTACACCTTC. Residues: CASRPTGGNYGYTF.

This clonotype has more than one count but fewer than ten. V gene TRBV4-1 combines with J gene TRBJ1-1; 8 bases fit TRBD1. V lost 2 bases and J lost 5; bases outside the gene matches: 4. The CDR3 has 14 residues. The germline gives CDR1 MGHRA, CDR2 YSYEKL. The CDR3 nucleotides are TGCGCCAGCAGCCAACCAGGGGGCCGGACTGAAGCTTTCTTT. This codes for CASSQPGGRTEAFF.

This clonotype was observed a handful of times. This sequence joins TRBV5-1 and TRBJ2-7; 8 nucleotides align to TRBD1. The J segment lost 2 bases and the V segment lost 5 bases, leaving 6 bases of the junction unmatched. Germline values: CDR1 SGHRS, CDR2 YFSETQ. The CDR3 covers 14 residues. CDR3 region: CASRTGTGPYEQYF. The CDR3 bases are TGCGCCAGCAGAACCGGGACAGGCCCCTACGAGCAGTACTTC.

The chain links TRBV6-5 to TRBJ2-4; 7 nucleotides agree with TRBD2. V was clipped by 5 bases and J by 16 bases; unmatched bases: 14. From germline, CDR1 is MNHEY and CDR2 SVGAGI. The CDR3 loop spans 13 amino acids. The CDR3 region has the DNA TGTGCCAGCAGTAGGGGAGCCGAAGGGACTAACTACTTC. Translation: CASSRGAEGTNYF.

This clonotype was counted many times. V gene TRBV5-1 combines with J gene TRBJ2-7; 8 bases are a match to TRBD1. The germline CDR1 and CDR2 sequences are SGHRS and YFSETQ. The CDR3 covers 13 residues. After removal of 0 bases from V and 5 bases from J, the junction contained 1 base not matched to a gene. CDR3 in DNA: TGCGCCAGCAGCTTGGGACAGGGGAACGAGCAGTACTTC. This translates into CASSLGQGNEQYF.

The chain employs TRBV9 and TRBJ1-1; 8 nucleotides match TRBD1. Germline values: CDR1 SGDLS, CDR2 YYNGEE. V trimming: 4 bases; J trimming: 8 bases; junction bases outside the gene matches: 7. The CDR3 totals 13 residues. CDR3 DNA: TGTGCCAGCAGCTCCCCAGGGGGCTACGAAGCTTTCTTT. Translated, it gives CASSSPGGYEAFF.

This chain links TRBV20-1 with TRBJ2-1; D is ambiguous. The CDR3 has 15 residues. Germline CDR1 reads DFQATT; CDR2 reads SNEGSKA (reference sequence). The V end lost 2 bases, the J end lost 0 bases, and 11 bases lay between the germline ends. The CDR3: CSARTGPSSYNEQFF. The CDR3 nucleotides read TGCAGTGCTAGAACCGGGCCCAGCTCCTACAATGAGCAGTTCTTC.